This T cell receptor (beta chain) is drawn from a study of regulatory T cells in long-lasting Graves disease. The time point: newly diagnosed GD, antithyroid drugs for less than 3 months. PBMC RNA was the source of the TCR library. The germline V and J ends were trimmed by 2 bases and 3 bases, with 17 bases remaining between them. The CDR3 runs to 18 residues. The germline gives CDR1 MDHEN, CDR2 SYDVKM. This clonotype was seen ten or more times. Library construction for TCR beta used iRepertoire HTBI primers and Arm-PCR of CDR3 regions. TCRdb re-analysed the multiplex PCR reads in MiXCR, keeping a single row per CDR3 protein. The sample holds hundreds of thousands of distinct CDR3 sequences, about 16% seen once. The same sample was also used in a study of T cells in Graves' hyperthyroidism and ophthalmopathy.

The source of this sequence is a woman in her thirties with Graves disease. The sample here was peripheral blood mononuclear cells (PBMCs), taken at new diagnosis, from a patient treated with antithyroid drugs. The chain has TRBV28 and TRBJ2-6, with D unresolved. CDR3 loop: CASSLNVGAGNGANVLTF. For the CDR3, the DNA is TGTGCCAGCAGTTTAAATGTGGGCGCTGGGAATGGGGCCAACGTCCTGACTTTC.